This T cell receptor beta chain was observed in a study of cytomegalovirus exposure and HLA in healthy donors. Study conclusions and caveats: TCR beta chains numbering some 160 were designated cytomegalovirus-associated. Association with HLA alleles at 0.05 false discovery rate was found for roughly 17,000 TCR beta sequences in a later analysis.

Healthy bone marrow donors formed the donor group. There were likely unrecorded immune exposures, though donors were nominally healthy when sampled. Details on this clone: Its antigen is unidentified.

Germline assignment: CDR1 MNHEY and CDR2 SVGAGI. The CDR3 is 16 residues long. Trimming left V 3 bases short and J 2 bases short, with 14 bases between. Researchers ran the PCR with 60 Vbeta and 13 Jbeta primers. The assay was immunoSEQ multiplex PCR, and TCRdb's table has in-frame clones only and misses some. The table records under 55,000 clones, about 73% of them present only once. The source of this sequence is a man aged 18 to 35 in good health and CMV-seronegative. The specimen was PBMCs. This rearrangement joins TRBV6-5 to TRBJ1-5; D possibly corresponds to TRBD1 (5 bases). The CDR3 spells CASSYLSGFGNQPQHF. CDR3 bases: TGTGCCAGCAGTTATTTATCAGGGTTCGGCAATCAGCCCCAGCATTTT.